A single sample gave rise to the 4 T cell receptor beta chains below, sequenced in a study of cytomegalovirus exposure and HLA in healthy donors. A multiplex PCR was run with 60 Vbeta primers and 13 Jbeta primers. Sequenced by immunoSEQ multiplex PCR; TCRdb stores in-frame clones only, minus some. This table holds approximately 150,000 clones, 60% to 85% found once. The sequenced material came from PBMCs. Source of these receptors: a man aged 40-55 years in good health and CMV-seropositive.

The chain recombines TRBV2 with TRBJ2-5, with 10 bases that match TRBD2. Germline CDR1 is SNHLY and CDR2 is FYNNEI. The CDR3 loop spans 13 amino acids. The junction had 3 bases not matched to a gene; V was cut back by 7 bases and J by 4 bases. In nucleotides, the CDR3 is TGTGCCAGCACACCTAGCGGGGGAGAGACCCAGTACTTC. This codes for CASTPSGGETQYF.

This chain joins TRBV5-6 and TRBJ1-2; D ambiguous. The V gene lost 5 bases and the J gene lost 7 bases, with 12 bases spanning the gap. The germline V gene has CDR1 SGHDT and CDR2 YYEEEE. The CDR3 contains 12 residues. Written as DNA, the CDR3 is TGTGCCAGCAGTCCGGGAGTCGGTGGCTACACCTTC. This translates into CASSPGVGGYTF.

The rearrangement links TRBV11-3 to TRBJ2-1, with D perhaps TRBD2 (6 bases). Trimming left V 0 bases short and J 0 bases short, with 15 bases between. Germline V CDR1 and CDR2: SGHNT, YENEEA. There are 18 residues in the CDR3. CDR3 sequence reads: CASSLDAGPRSSYNEQFF. CDR3 DNA: TGTGCCAGCAGCTTAGATGCGGGACCCCGTAGCTCCTACAATGAGCAGTTCTTC.

The chain carries TRBV30 and TRBJ2-7, with 8 positions matching TRBD2. Germline CDR1 and CDR2: GTSNPN and SVGIG (reference sequence). J gave up 5 bases and V 4 bases, and 7 bases lay outside the gene matches. The CDR3 loop spans 13 amino acids. The CDR3 DNA sequence: TGTGCCTGGACCCAGGGAGCGGGAGACGAGCAGTACTTC. Protein product: CAWTQGAGDEQYF. Full variable domain (missing parts from reference TRBV30 and TRBJ2-7): SQTIHQWPATLVQPVGSPLSLECTVEGTSNPNLYWYRQAAGRGLQLLFYSVGIGQISSEVPQNLSASRPQDRQFILSSKKLLLSDSGFYLCAWTQGAGDEQYFGPGTRLTVT.